This TCR beta chain stems from a study of CD8 T cells in ankylosing spondylitis. Findings of the study overall: Reports say disease-linked clones showed up significantly more in matched ankylosing spondylitis synovial fluid. Some motif variants were previously reported in reactive arthritis synovial fluid and blood. What appeared characteristic of ankylosing spondylitis blood was a TCR beta motif of several highly homologous variants.

TCRdb itself ran the 5' RACE reads through MiXCR, one entry per CDR3 protein. Here the sample spans about 320,000 distinct CDR3 sequences, around 10% being singletons. The CDR3 is made up of 13 amino acids. The V end was cut by 6 bases, the J end by 5 bases, with 14 bases between. Germline V gene data show CDR1 as ENHRY and CDR2 as SYGVKD. This clonotype was found many times. Its antigen is as yet unknown. This rearrangement joins TRBV10-3 to TRBJ2-7, with a possible D match to TRBD2 (7 bases). The source of this sequence is a female donor with ankylosing spondylitis or in good health (not recorded which). The sequenced sample consisted of blood, either unsorted or a sorted T cell fraction (not recorded which). The CDR3 reads CAISGRGGNEQYF. As DNA, the CDR3 is TGTGCCATCAGCGGAAGGGGGGGGAACGAGCAGTACTTC.